The 7 T cell receptor beta chains in this list originate from one sample, sequenced in a study of graft-versus-host responses after intestinal transplantation (dated by TCRdb to about 2021). The library relied on the immunoSEQ multiplex PCR assay. TCRdb provides this immuneACCESS table in a form limited to in-frame rearrangements. Some clones are lacking; in checked studies, under half of them reflect an unresolved V gene, and why the rest are absent is not known. The sample table shows some 46,000 clones, and roughly 95% are seen once. Together, the top ten hold around 1.4% of the sample. The sample here was PBMCs, taken around 330 days after intestinal transplant. The source of these receptors is a human patient who received an intestinal transplant, so some T cells may come from the graft donor.

The chain recombines TRBV9 with TRBJ2-5, with TRBD2 identical over 10 bases. V was clipped by 3 bases and J by 5 bases; unmatched bases: 10. CDR3 length: 16 residues. CDR1 and CDR2 (germline): SGDLS, YYNGEE. Here the CDR3 reads CASSDERGGYGETQYF. The CDR3, as DNA: TGTGCCAGCAGCGACGAGCGGGGGGGCTACGGGGAGACCCAGTACTTC.

The rearrangement links TRBV2 to TRBJ2-2; either TRBD1 or TRBD2 may supply D (6 bases each). Trimming removed 7 bases from V and 8 bases from J, with 26 bases in between. In germline, CDR1 is SNHLY, CDR2 FYNNEI. This CDR3 region has 17 residues. CDR3 sequence (DNA): TGTGCCAGCACCCGAGGGGGAGGTTACTTCACTGGTGGGGAGCTGTTTTTT. Amino acids: CASTRGGGYFTGGELFF.

This clone was seen only once. The gene calls are TRBV10-3 and TRBJ2-2; 7 bases are shared with TRBD2. V shed 6 bases, J shed 3 bases, and the junction held 7 bases outside the gene matches. The CDR3 is 15 amino acids. CDR1 ENHRY and CDR2 SYGVKD come from the germline V gene. Written as DNA, the CDR3 is TGTGCCATCAGCCGCACTAGCGAGCACACCGGGGAGCTGTTTTTT. Amino acid sequence: CAISRTSEHTGELFF.

This CDR3 reads CAWKRDLLGAFF. The CDR3 DNA sequence: TGTGCCTGGAAGAGGGATTTGTTGGGGGCTTTCTTT. The gene calls are TRBV30 and TRBJ1-1; D remains unclear. Per the germline V gene, CDR1 is GTSNPN and CDR2 is SVGIG (reference sequence). The CDR3 covers 12 residues. V lost 4 bases, J lost 11 bases, and 17 bases lay in between. The complete variable domain, with remaining parts taken from reference TRBV30 and TRBJ1-1, reads SQTIHQWPATLVQPVGSPLSLECTVEGTSNPNLYWYRQAAGRGLQLLFYSVGIGQISSEVPQNLSASRPQDRQFILSSKKLLLSDSGFYLCAWKRDLLGAFFGQGTRLTVV.

This chain joins TRBV29-1 and TRBJ1-1; D gene ambiguous. The length of the CDR3 is 13 residues. CDR1 and CDR2 from the germline V gene are SQVTM and ANQGSEA. Trimming took off 5 bases at V and 5 bases at J, with 15 bases between the two ends. CDR3 nucleotide sequence: TGCAGCGTTTCCGGCCTCGGACTGACTGAAGCTTTCTTT. It encodes CSVSGLGLTEAFF.

This chain links TRBV27 with TRBJ1-2; no clear D gene. Germline V gene sequence: CDR1 MNHEY, CDR2 SMNVEV (reference sequence). Trimming shortened V by 6 bases and J by 2 bases, and 13 bases separated the two germline ends. This CDR3 region has 14 residues. CDR3 sequence reads: CASRPRSGNYGYTF. CDR3 nucleotides: TGTGCCAGCAGGCCCCGTTCAGGCAACTATGGCTACACCTTC.

This clone came up a few times. V usage is TRBV2 and J usage is TRBJ1-4, with D possibly being TRBD1 (5 bases). In germline, CDR1 is SNHLY, CDR2 FYNNEI. This CDR3 comprises 14 residues. V was trimmed by 3 bases and J by 4 bases, leaving 9 bases between them. CDR3 region: CASSEEQDNEKLFF. The CDR3 coding sequence is TGTGCCAGCAGTGAGGAACAGGATAATGAAAAACTGTTTTTT.